The clone carrying this T cell receptor beta chain was seen a handful of times. The source of the sample is a study of ipilimumab plus nivolumab after autologous stem cell transplantation. About the study: Patients received a median of roughly 5 ipilimumab and roughly 8 nivolumab doses.

V dropped 0 bases and J dropped 6; count of bases not matched to a gene: 6. CDR1 and CDR2 (germline): SQVTM, ANQGSEA. CDR3 size: 15 residues. Checkpoint therapy with ipilimumab 1 mg/kg began 14 to 28 days after transplant. Patients got 3 mg/kg IV nivolumab weeks 1, 4, 7, 10, then biweekly through week 26. TCRdb's table, derived via immunoSEQ multiplex PCR, lists solely in-frame clones and lacks some. The table includes around 17,000 clones, around 68% detected once. The receptor's source is a male donor with diffuse large B-cell lymphoma. The starting material was PBMCs, obtained in a trial of ipilimumab plus nivolumab as post-transplant consolidation. The V gene is TRBV29-1, the J gene TRBJ2-4; 9 nucleotides agree with TRBD2. CDR3 sequence reads: CSVEDPSGDLNIQYF. CDR3 nucleotides: TGCAGCGTTGAAGACCCTAGCGGGGACCTAAACATTCAGTACTTC.